The sequence of this T cell receptor (beta chain) was determined in a study of T cells after yellow fever vaccination. Study at large: Low-cell-number fractions underwent preparation using SMART-Seq v4 Ultra Low Input. Points from the study as a whole: Most clones from primary vaccination were detected again post-booster (around 96% CD4, 88% CD8).

The CDR3 covers 12 residues. V lost 1 base and J 4 bases, leaving 4 bases between the germline ends. Germline lookup yields CDR1 SGHRS and CDR2 YFSETQ. The TCR cDNA carried a universal primer site and UMIs from 5'RACE template switching. TCRdb itself ran the 5' RACE reads through MiXCR, one entry per CDR3 protein. The sample shows some 300,000 distinct CDR3 sequences, 9.5% to 12% of them seen only once. To note about this clonotype: Its antigen is unknown. A single base separates this from a much larger clone, so it may be a read error.

The sample consisted of CD4+ T cells sorted from PBMCs, taken 45 days after the yellow fever booster vaccination. The sequence came from a man between 18 and 35 years old who received the YFV17D yellow fever vaccine. The rearrangement uses TRBV5-1 and TRBJ2-3; D gene uncertain. CDR3 sequence reads: CASSLKSDTQYF. CDR3 in DNA: TGCGCCAGCAGCTTGAAGTCAGATACGCAGTATTTT.